This is a list of T cell receptor beta chains from one sample in a study of identical twins. TCRdb re-derived calls from the 5' RACE reads in MiXCR, one entry per CDR3 protein. The sample includes 100,000 to 110,000 distinct CDR3 sequences, 5.9% of them seen just once. Sequences were obtained from memory T cells sorted from blood. These TCRs come from a woman in her 50s in good health. Each CDR3 is given with its conserved first and last residue. D genes are given only for firm matches. Clone sizes are given selectively: once, few, many, or a class where the clone is expanded.

D	size	V	J	CDR3	DNA
TRBD2	many	TRBV9	TRBJ2-3	CASSVGWLAEGDTQYF	TGTGCCAGCAGCGTAGGTTGGCTAGCGGAGGGGGATACGCAGTATTTT
TRBD1	few	TRBV18	TRBJ2-7	CASSLGTGGYEQYF	TGTGCCAGCTCACTCGGGACAGGGGGTTACGAGCAGTACTTC
-	-	TRBV25-1	TRBJ2-3	CASTSRDGTDTQYF	TGTGCCAGCACCTCCAGGGACGGCACAGATACGCAGTATTTT
-	few	TRBV30	TRBJ1-1	CAWRRPNTEAFF	TGTGCCTGGAGACGTCCGAACACTGAAGCTTTCTTT
-	many	TRBV6-5	TRBJ2-3	CASSSTGDTQYF	TGTGCCAGCAGTTCCACGGGGGATACGCAGTATTTT
-	many	TRBV12-3/TRBV12-4	TRBJ1-2	CASSLAANRDPGYGYTF	TGTGCCAGCAGTTTAGCCGCCAATCGGGACCCCGGCTATGGCTACACCTTC
-	-	TRBV21-1	TRBJ2-7	CASREKEGLGSYEQYF	TGTGCCAGCAGAGAAAAAGAGGGGCTCGGGTCCTACGAGCAGTACTTC
TRBD1	many	TRBV28	TRBJ1-2	CASSLAGGAVVYGYTF	TGTGCCAGCAGTTTAGCAGGGGGGGCCGTGGTCTATGGCTACACCTTC
TRBD2	many	TRBV10-2	TRBJ2-5	CASRPWGSGEKRGETQYF	TGCGCCAGCCGCCCTTGGGGTAGCGGGGAAAAACGAGGGGAGACCCAGTACTTC
-	few	TRBV7-8	TRBJ1-1	CASSLVDSRLKLNTEAFF	TGTGCCAGCAGCTTAGTTGACAGTCGATTAAAATTGAACACTGAAGCTTTCTTT
TRBD2	many	TRBV11-2	TRBJ2-1	CASSSRGTSGINEQFF	TGTGCCAGCAGCTCTCGAGGGACTAGCGGGATCAATGAGCAGTTCTTC
-	-	TRBV21-1	TRBJ2-7	CASSKAPSSYEQYF	TGTGCCAGCAGCAAAGCCCCTTCCTCCTACGAGCAGTACTTC